This T cell receptor (beta chain) stems from a study of molecular identifiers for immune sequencing clone quantification. A single record per CDR3 protein comes from TCRdb applying MiXCR to the PCR reads. The table has about 630,000 distinct CDR3 sequences, approximately 24% seen once. Germline CDR1 SQVTM, CDR2 ANQGSEA. V lost 1 base and J lost 7, with 10 bases in between. The CDR3 contains 12 residues. Ten or more counts support this clonotype. The sample was naive CD8+ T cells from blood, with Jurkat cell RNA spiked in. Subset defined: FACS-sorted CD8+CD4-CCR7+CD45RA+ naive T cells. V is TRBV29-1 and J is TRBJ1-2; D might be TRBD1 (5 bases). The clonotype comes from a human donor in good health. Some libraries in this study had Jurkat cell RNA spiked in. The DNA of the CDR3 is TGCAGCGTTGAAGGGAGGGGTACTGGCTACACCTTC. Amino acids: CSVEGRGTGYTF.